A selection of T cell receptor beta chains follows, all from one sample in a study of blood T cell repertoires in COVID-19. TCRdb keeps only in-frame clones here, not all; method: immunoSEQ multiplex PCR. The repertoire includes some 490,000 clones, 75% to 90% of them detected once, and under 4% sits in the top ten. The sequencing input was peripheral blood. Receptors originate from a human donor in a cohort sampled during active COVID-19. Both conserved end residues are part of each CDR3. D genes are given only for firm matches. Size is stated for part of the rows, as once, few or many counts, or as a class when the clone is expanded.

size,D,J,V,CDR3,DNA
-,TRBD1,TRBJ1-5,TRBV5-1,CASSPTTGSNQPQHF,TGCGCCAGCAGCCCAACGACAGGGAGCAATCAGCCCCAGCATTTT
-,-,TRBJ1-4,TRBV3-1/TRBV3-2,CASSSGPATNEKLFF,TGTGCCAGCAGCTCCGGTCCTGCAACTAATGAAAAACTGTTTTTT
-,-,TRBJ2-1,TRBV28,CASSLDGGTYNEQFF,TGTGCCAGCAGTTTAGATGGCGGTACCTACAATGAGCAGTTCTTC
once,TRBD1,TRBJ1-2,TRBV7-2,CASSYKQGSNYGYTF,TGTGCCAGCAGCTATAAACAGGGGTCTAACTATGGCTACACCTTC
-,TRBD1,TRBJ2-1,TRBV12-3/TRBV12-4,CASSRQGRQFF,TGTGCCAGCAGTCGACAGGGCAGGCAGTTCTTC
-,TRBD1,TRBJ1-2,TRBV7-2,CASSPGQGAYGYTF,TGTGCCAGCAGCCCGGGACAGGGGGCCTATGGCTACACCTTC
once,TRBD1,TRBJ1-2,TRBV30,CAWSAGQALPYGYTF,TGTGCCTGGAGTGCCGGACAGGCCCTTCCCTATGGCTACACCTTC
-,-,TRBJ1-2,TRBV12-5,CASAQGLGYGYTF,TGTGCTAGTGCCCAGGGGTTAGGCTATGGCTACACCTTC
few,-,TRBJ2-2,TRBV5-1,CASSLEGGTGELFF,TGCGCCAGCAGCTTGGAAGGCGGGACCGGGGAGCTGTTTTTT
-,TRBD2,TRBJ2-4,TRBV30,CAWRGLADIQYF,TGTGCCTGGAGAGGACTAGCAGACATTCAGTACTTC
-,-,TRBJ1-1,TRBV18,CASSPRQTKNTEAFF,TGTGCCAGCTCCCCTAGACAGACAAAGAACACTGAAGCTTTCTTT
-,TRBD2,TRBJ2-3,TRBV11-3,CASSSASGPSTDTQYF,TGTGCCAGCAGCTCGGCTAGCGGCCCTAGCACAGATACGCAGTATTTT
-,TRBD2,TRBJ2-7,TRBV2,CASSGVSGYEQYF,TGTGCCAGCAGTGGGGTTAGCGGGTACGAGCAGTACTTC
few,-,TRBJ2-3,TRBV11-1,CASSSPGGSTDTQYF,TGTGCCAGCAGCTCCCCAGGGGGGAGCACAGATACGCAGTATTTT
-,TRBD2,TRBJ2-7,TRBV7-2,CASSSRTSGRSGEQYF,TGTGCCAGCAGCTCACGGACTAGCGGGAGATCCGGTGAGCAGTACTTC
-,TRBD2,TRBJ2-5,TRBV11-2,CASSRLAGDGETQYF,TGTGCCAGCAGCCGACTAGCGGGAGATGGCGAGACCCAGTACTTC
-,TRBD1,TRBJ1-5,TRBV3-1/TRBV3-2,CASSQDTTGGEQPQHF,TGTGCCAGCAGCCAAGATACGACAGGGGGCGAGCAGCCCCAGCATTTT
-,-,TRBJ2-7,TRBV18,CASSPDKTYYEQYF,TGTGCCAGCTCACCCGACAAAACCTACTACGAGCAGTACTTC
-,TRBD2,TRBJ2-7,TRBV4-1,CASSREGSGSAAYEQYF,TGCGCCAGCAGCCGAGAAGGAAGCGGGAGTGCAGCCTACGAGCAGTACTTC
-,-,TRBJ1-1,TRBV30,CAWSVRVRNTEAFF,TGTGCCTGGAGCGTTCGGGTGCGGAACACTGAAGCTTTCTTT
once,TRBD1,TRBJ1-2,TRBV5-1,CASSPGGRGQNYGYTF,TGCGCCAGCAGCCCCGGAGGCAGGGGGCAGAACTATGGCTACACCTTC
-,-,TRBJ1-2,TRBV28,CASSFRGGEGYTF,TGTGCCAGCAGTTTTAGGGGGGGCGAGGGCTACACCTTC
-,TRBD1,TRBJ2-2,TRBV25-1,CASSEVRGLGGELFF,TGTGCCAGCAGTGAAGTAAGGGGGCTCGGCGGGGAGCTGTTTTTT
-,-,TRBJ2-1,TRBV19,CASSASSSSLYNEQFF,TGTGCCAGTAGTGCGAGTTCTAGCTCTCTTTACAATGAGCAGTTCTTC
-,-,TRBJ1-2,TRBV27,CASNKDGANYGYTF,TGTGCCAGCAACAAAGACGGAGCTAACTATGGCTACACCTTC
-,-,TRBJ2-5,TRBV9,CATTGLQETQYF,TGTGCCACCACGGGACTTCAAGAGACCCAGTACTTC
-,TRBD1,TRBJ2-2,TRBV7-7,CASSLRQGASTGELFF,TGTGCTAGCAGCTTACGACAGGGGGCCAGCACCGGGGAGCTGTTTTTT
-,-,TRBJ2-1,TRBV3-1/TRBV3-2,CASSQEGTSPYNEQFF,TGTGCCAGCAGCCAAGAAGGAACTAGTCCTTACAATGAGCAGTTCTTC
-,-,TRBJ1-1,TRBV7-2,CASSSQGKNTEAFF,TGTGCCAGCAGCTCCCAGGGTAAGAACACTGAAGCTTTCTTT
-,TRBD1,TRBJ2-2,TRBV7-3,CASSPSTGFQGTGELFF,TGTGCCAGCAGCCCATCGACAGGGTTTCAAGGCACCGGGGAGCTGTTTTTT
-,TRBD2,TRBJ2-1,TRBV2,CASDQGLASYNEQFF,TGTGCCAGCGATCAGGGACTAGCGTCGTACAATGAGCAGTTCTTC
-,-,TRBJ1-2,TRBV5-1,CASSSGDGYTF,TGCGCCAGCAGCTCAGGGGATGGCTACACCTTC
once,TRBD1,TRBJ1-1,TRBV2,CASRVTGGPEAFF,TGTGCCAGTAGAGTAACAGGGGGCCCTGAAGCTTTCTTT
-,TRBD1,TRBJ1-5,TRBV7-2,CASSDPGGGQPQHF,TGTGCCAGCAGCGATCCAGGGGGCGGACAGCCCCAGCATTTT
-,TRBD2,TRBJ2-2,TRBV5-1,CASMLGLAGLIGAGELFF,TGCGCCAGCATGTTGGGACTAGCGGGCCTAATAGGCGCCGGGGAGCTGTTTTTT
-,-,TRBJ1-1,TRBV12-3/TRBV12-4,CASSLELITEAFF,TGTGCCAGCAGTTTAGAGCTTATTACTGAAGCTTTCTTT
-,-,TRBJ2-3,TRBV11-3,CASSPSPATDTQYF,TGTGCCAGCAGCCCGTCCCCTGCGACAGATACGCAGTATTTT
-,TRBD2,TRBJ2-3,TRBV7-2,CASSFGLDADTQYF,TGTGCCAGCAGCTTCGGACTAGACGCAGATACGCAGTATTTT
-,TRBD1,TRBJ1-6,TRBV6-5,CASSSTGTATNSPLHF,TGTGCCAGCAGTTCTACCGGGACAGCGACTAATTCACCCCTCCACTTT
-,TRBD1,TRBJ2-5,TRBV20-1,CSASGGQVKETQYF,TGCAGTGCTAGTGGGGGACAGGTGAAAGAGACCCAGTACTTC
once,-,TRBJ1-2,TRBV30,CAWSVRGWNYGYTF,TGTGCCTGGAGTGTAAGGGGATGGAACTATGGCTACACCTTC
-,-,TRBJ2-5,TRBV5-4,CASSFTGSQETQYF,TGTGCCAGCAGCTTCACAGGGTCTCAAGAGACCCAGTACTTC
-,-,TRBJ2-7,TRBV19,CASSIVRSGEQYF,TGTGCCAGTAGTATAGTGCGGTCGGGGGAGCAGTACTTC
-,-,TRBJ2-1,TRBV19,CASSLLADGSYNEQFF,TGTGCCAGTAGCCTTCTAGCTGACGGCTCCTACAATGAGCAGTTCTTC
-,TRBD1,TRBJ1-3,TRBV15,CATSRDYTGAGNTIYF,TGTGCCACCAGCAGGGATTACACAGGGGCTGGAAACACCATATATTTT
-,-,TRBJ1-4,TRBV11-2,CASSLAGVVGEKLFF,TGTGCCAGCAGCTTAGCCGGGGTTGTTGGTGAAAAACTGTTTTTT
-,TRBD1,TRBJ1-6,TRBV2,CASSDQGADSPLHF,TGTGCCAGCAGTGATCAGGGGGCTGATTCACCCCTCCACTTT
few,TRBD1,TRBJ1-1,TRBV5-1,CASSLRQGENTEAFF,TGCGCCAGCAGCTTAAGACAGGGGGAGAACACTGAAGCTTTCTTT
-,-,TRBJ1-4,TRBV6-1,CASSELQGREKLFF,TGTGCCAGCAGTGAATTACAGGGACGGGAAAAACTGTTTTTT
-,TRBD1,TRBJ2-1,TRBV5-1,CASSLGPGRGSVDESNEQFF,TGCGCCAGCAGCTTGGGTCCGGGCAGGGGGTCTGTGGACGAGTCGAATGAGCAGTTCTTC
-,-,TRBJ1-2,TRBV30,CAWSVGGANYGYTF,TGTGCCTGGAGTGTCGGGGGGGCGAACTATGGCTACACCTTC
-,-,TRBJ1-2,TRBV4-1,CASSQVGFDGYTF,TGCGCCAGCAGCCAAGTCGGTTTCGATGGCTACACCTTC
-,TRBD2,TRBJ2-5,TRBV5-5,CASSLRGGLQETQYF,TGTGCCAGCAGCTTACGGGGAGGGCTCCAAGAGACCCAGTACTTC